The sequence of this TCR beta chain was determined in a study of cytomegalovirus exposure and HLA in healthy donors. In its sample, this clone was seen once. Its specificity is unknown. Study-level results: Among TCR beta chains, those listed as cytomegalovirus-associated numbered over 150. Follow-up analysis found HLA locus-dependent TCR association rates, highest for DRB1 and lowest for HLA-C. According to a later analysis, donors in an Asian-associated ancestry cluster reportedly had fewer N-insertions than the roughly 630-donor mean. What TCR beta sequences reportedly achieved was accurate prediction of HLA-A and HLA-B alleles in most subjects.

PCR was performed using 60 Vbeta and 13 Jbeta primers. Assay: immunoSEQ multiplex PCR; the TCRdb copy retains only in-frame clones and omits some. The sample gives roughly 110,000 clones, about 75% of which show up once; roughly 3% is in the top ten. The CDR3 consists of 15 residues. V was trimmed by 2 bases and J by 3 bases, leaving 12 bases between them. Germline V gives CDR1 SGHTA, CDR2 FQGNSA. The sequence came from a male donor in good health and CMV-seropositive. The rearrangement links TRBV7-2 to TRBJ2-3, with a weak D call TRBD1 (5 bases). The sequencing sample was made of PBMCs. DNA of the CDR3: TGTGCCAGCAGCTTACAGGGTCCGGGTACAGATACGCAGTATTTT. This encodes CASSLQGPGTDTQYF.